This T cell receptor beta chain was observed in a study of cytomegalovirus exposure and HLA in healthy donors. The primer mix had 60 Vbeta and 13 Jbeta primers. TCRdb keeps only in-frame clones here, not all; method: immunoSEQ multiplex PCR. Of 150,000 to 200,000 clones listed, 82% were seen once; the top ten hold more than 1.3%. Study-wide points: Some highly shared sequence variants likely arose as a pipeline artifact.

In the case of this clone: Antigen: not known.

CDR1 DFQATT and CDR2 SNEGSKA come from the germline V gene (reference sequence). Between the trimmed V and J ends, which lost 3 bases and 12 bases, there was a span of 11 bases. The CDR3 length is 10 residues. Material for sequencing was PBMCs. The TCR comes from a girl aged 5 to 17 in good health and CMV-seropositive. The chain carries TRBV20-1 and TRBJ1-2; no clear D gene. CDR3 sequence: CSARGGVDTF. The CDR3 DNA sequence: TGCAGTGCTAGGGGCGGGGTCGACACCTTC.